Each of the 25 T cell receptor beta chains below was sequenced from the same sample in a study of blood T cell repertoires in COVID-19. Some clones are missing from TCRdb's copy, which holds only in-frame ones; the method was immunoSEQ multiplex PCR. This sample has around 230,000 clones, with less than 90% found just once. Sequencing was done on a sample of peripheral blood. The receptors shown here come from a man aged 40-55 years with acute or convalescent COVID-19.

This sequence joins TRBV19 and TRBJ2-5, with TRBD1 matching over 10 bases. The CDR3 covers 15 residues. CDR1 LNHDA and CDR2 SQIVND come from the germline V gene (reference sequence). Unmatched junction bases numbered 5, after V lost 3 bases and J lost 4 bases. The CDR3, as DNA: TGTGCCAGTAGTATCGGACAGGGGGGGCGAGAGACCCAGTACTTC. It is translated as CASSIGQGGRETQYF.

The chain uses TRBV9 and TRBJ2-5; 12 bases are shared with TRBD2. The J segment lost 5 bases and the V segment lost 0 bases, leaving 8 bases of the junction unmatched. Germline CDR1 is SGDLS and CDR2 is YYNGEE. This CDR3 region has 17 residues. This CDR3 reads CASSVGLAGGPGETQYF. The CDR3 bases are TGTGCCAGCAGCGTAGGCCTAGCGGGAGGGCCTGGGGAGACCCAGTACTTC.

J is TRBJ1-6 and V is TRBV5-1; 7 positions match TRBD1. Germline lookup yields CDR1 SGHRS and CDR2 YFSETQ. V shed 2 bases and J 7 bases; nucleotides not matched to a gene: 6. The CDR3 covers 15 residues. The CDR3 bases are TGCGCCAGCAGCTTCGCCGGGACAGCAAATTCACCCCTCCACTTT. Its protein product is CASSFAGTANSPLHF.

The chain recombines TRBV6-2 or TRBV6-3 with TRBJ1-5; 10 bases line up with TRBD1. The V gene end was trimmed by 5 bases and the J gene end by 6 bases; junction bases not matched to a gene: 7. The CDR3 has 15 residues. Germline loops: CDR1 MNHEY, CDR2 SVGEGT. CDR3 region: CASSLTGTGVQPQHF. In nucleotides, the CDR3 is TGTGCCAGCAGTCTAACCGGGACAGGGGTTCAGCCCCAGCATTTT.

The chain employs TRBV5-6 and TRBJ1-3, with 7 bases matching TRBD1. Germline loops: CDR1 SGHDT, CDR2 YYEEEE. The CDR3 totals 14 residues. The trim removed 2 bases at V and 3 bases at J, leaving 2 bases unmatched. The DNA of the CDR3 is TGTGCCAGCAGCTTTGACAGGGTTGGAAACACCATATATTTT. Translating gives CASSFDRVGNTIYF.

The V gene is TRBV27, the J gene TRBJ2-5, with 8 bases lining up with TRBD1. The CDR3 runs 14 residues. Germline lookup yields CDR1 MNHEY and CDR2 SMNVEV (reference sequence). The ends lost 4 bases at V and 4 bases at J; junction bases unmatched: 5. The CDR3 region has the DNA TGTGCCAGCAGTTCCGGACAGGGACGAGAGACCCAGTACTTC. As protein: CASSSGQGRETQYF.

This chain joins TRBV7-9 and TRBJ1-2; a possible D gene is TRBD1 (5 bases). There are 15 residues in the CDR3. V was trimmed by 8 bases and J by 6 bases, leaving 22 bases between them. Germline loops: CDR1 SEHNR, CDR2 FQNEAQ (reference sequence). Here the CDR3 reads CASGRFKLAGDGYTF. The CDR3, as DNA: TGTGCCAGCGGACGTTTCAAACTCGCGGGGGATGGCTACACCTTC.

V usage is TRBV10-2 and J usage is TRBJ2-1, with 15 positions matching TRBD2. The V segment lost 7 bases and the J segment 9 bases; nucleotides outside the gene matches: 7. CDR3 length: 15 residues. CDR1 is WSHSY and CDR2 is SAAADI in the germline V gene. The CDR3 protein is CASTGLAGGIGEQFF. CDR3 nucleotides: TGCGCCAGCACGGGACTAGCGGGGGGCATAGGTGAGCAGTTCTTC.

V usage is TRBV9 and J usage is TRBJ2-3; 8 bases fit TRBD2. Unmatched junction bases numbered 11, after V lost 4 bases and J lost 1 base. The CDR3 extends over 17 amino acids. The V gene's germline CDR1 is SGDLS and CDR2 YYNGEE. CDR3 loop: CASSPSSNGGGTDTQYF. The DNA of the CDR3 is TGTGCCAGCAGCCCTTCGTCGAACGGGGGGGGCACAGATACGCAGTATTTT.

The chain joins TRBV11-3 to TRBJ1-1; TRBD1 matches at 8 bases. Germline V gene data show CDR1 as SGHNT and CDR2 as YENEEA. The CDR3 runs 14 residues. V shed 5 bases, J shed 5 bases, and the junction held 7 bases outside the gene matches. The CDR3 DNA sequence: TGTGCCAGCAGCCCACAGGGGGGGCGGACTGAAGCTTTCTTT. This gives the protein CASSPQGGRTEAFF. Filled out from reference TRBV11-3 and TRBJ1-1, the complete variable domain reads EAGVVQSPRYKIIEKKQPVAFWCNPISGHNTLYWYLQNLGQGPELLIRYENEEAVDDSQLPKDRFSAERLKGVDSTLKIQPAELGDSAVYLCASSPQGGRTEAFFGQGTRLTVV.

V and J are TRBV5-8 and TRBJ1-5, with TRBD1 identical over 12 bases. Per germline, CDR1 SGHTS and CDR2 YDEGEE. The CDR3 contains 16 residues. V dropped 3 bases and J dropped 6; count of bases not matched to a gene: 7. CDR3 region: CASSWQGQGAGQPQHF. CDR3 in DNA: TGTGCCAGCAGCTGGCAGGGACAGGGGGCAGGTCAGCCCCAGCATTTT. The full variable domain, completed using reference TRBV5-8 and TRBJ1-5, is EAGVTQSPTHLIKTRGQQATLRCSPISGHTSVYWYQQALGLGLQFLLWYDEGEERNRGNFPPRFSGRQFPNYSSELNVNALELEDSALYLCASSWQGQGAGQPQHFGDGTRLSIL.

The chain links TRBV4-1 to TRBJ2-7; D call uncertain. Trimming left V 1 base short and J 2 bases short, with 12 bases between. In germline, CDR1 is MGHRA, CDR2 YSYEKL. The CDR3 spans 15 residues. The DNA for the CDR3 is TGCGCCAGCAGCCAAGCCCCGGCAGGAACCTACGAGCAGTACTTC. It is translated as CASSQAPAGTYEQYF.

In its sample, this clone was seen a few times. The chain recombines TRBV19 with TRBJ2-7, with TRBD1 identical over 8 bases. Germline values: CDR1 LNHDA, CDR2 SQIVND (reference sequence). V lost 5 bases and J lost 1; bases outside the gene matches: 4. The CDR3 has 14 amino acids. CDR3 sequence reads: CASSFDRGSYEQYF. Written as DNA, the CDR3 is TGTGCCAGTAGTTTTGACAGGGGTTCCTACGAGCAGTACTTC.

The chain uses TRBV2 and TRBJ2-5; tentative D call: TRBD2 (5 bases). V gave up 6 bases and J gave up 3 bases, with 5 bases separating them. The CDR3 is 11 amino acids. The germline gives CDR1 SNHLY, CDR2 FYNNEI. CDR3 DNA sequence: TGTGCCAGCAGGGGAGAAGAGACCCAGTACTTC. Its protein product is CASRGEETQYF. Based on the CDR3 plus reference TRBV2 and TRBJ2-5, the full variable domain is EPEVTQTPSHQVTQMGQEVILRCVPISNHLYFYWYRQILGQKVEFLVSFYNNEISEKSEIFDDQFSVERPDGSNFTLKIRSTKLEDSAMYFCASRGEETQYFGPGTRLLVL.

The gene calls are TRBV18 and TRBJ2-2; 7 bases map to TRBD1. The CDR3 is 16 amino acids. V shed 6 bases and J 1 base; nucleotides not matched to a gene: 8. Germline CDR1 KGHSH, CDR2 LQKENI. This CDR3 reads CASSPRTGLNTGELFF. The DNA for the CDR3 is TGTGCCAGCTCCCCTCGGACAGGTTTGAACACCGGGGAGCTGTTTTTT.

The rearrangement uses TRBV29-1 and TRBJ2-7, with a weak D call TRBD1 (6 bases). The germline V and J ends were trimmed by 6 bases and 6 bases, with 15 bases remaining between them. There are 12 residues in the CDR3. Germline CDR1 reads SQVTM; CDR2 reads ANQGSEA. The DNA of the CDR3 is TGCAGCGTAGCCCTCCAGGGGAGCGAGCAGTACTTC. Translation: CSVALQGSEQYF.

This clone showed up just a few times. V gene TRBV24-1 combines with J gene TRBJ2-3; 9 bases fit TRBD1. V was clipped by 6 bases and J by 4 bases; unmatched bases: 4. CDR1 and CDR2 from the germline V gene are KGHDR and SFDVKD. The CDR3 is 14 amino acids. CDR3 nucleotides: TGTGCCACCAGTTGGACAGGGGCCGCAGATACGCAGTATTTT. Its protein is CATSWTGAADTQYF.

In this sample, this clone turned up a few times. The rearrangement joins TRBV5-1 to TRBJ1-1; no definite D call. The CDR3 loop spans 14 amino acids. CDR1 is SGHRS and CDR2 is YFSETQ in the germline V gene. V lost 0 bases and J 4 bases, leaving 10 bases between the germline ends. CDR3 sequence reads: CASSLDSLGTEAFF. For the CDR3, the DNA is TGCGCCAGCAGCTTGGACTCACTTGGCACTGAAGCTTTCTTT.

The DNA for the CDR3 is TGTGCCAGCAGCACTAAGAGGACTTATAATTCACCCCTCCACTTT. It translates to CASSTKRTYNSPLHF. The V call is TRBV3-1 (or the pseudogene TRBV3-2), the J call TRBJ1-6; D gene uncertain. CDR3 length: 15 residues. Germline V gene lookup returns CDR1 LGHDT and CDR2 YNNKEL (reference sequence). The germline V and J ends were trimmed by 5 bases and 4 bases, with 12 bases remaining between them.

The chain carries TRBV11-2 and TRBJ2-2; D might be TRBD1 (6 bases). V was clipped by 0 bases and J by 4 bases, with 12 bases between them. The CDR3 extends over 16 amino acids. Looked up from germline, CDR1 is SGHAT and CDR2 is FQNNGV. CDR3 loop: CASSLDSGQLTGELFF. The CDR3, as DNA: TGTGCCAGCAGCTTAGATTCAGGACAGCTCACCGGGGAGCTGTTTTTT.

This clone was seen only once. The chain links TRBV5-6 to TRBJ2-7; unclear D gene. There are 12 residues in the CDR3. Trimming left V 1 base short and J 6 bases short, with 8 bases between. CDR1 and CDR2 (germline): SGHDT, YYEEEE. The CDR3 region has the DNA TGTGCCAGCAGCTTGTCAGAACGCGAGCAGTACTTC. Protein product: CASSLSEREQYF.

The V call is TRBV19, the J call TRBJ2-7; possible D gene TRBD1, 6 bases. CDR3 length equals 15 residues. The ends were cut back, 5 bases at V and 7 bases at J, with 21 bases in the middle. In germline, CDR1 is LNHDA, CDR2 SQIVND (reference sequence). CDR3 in DNA: TGTGCCAGTAGTCCACAGGGAAAACGGTTTGGGGAGCAGTACTTC. Encoded protein: CASSPQGKRFGEQYF.

This clone was observed once. This chain links TRBV6-5 with TRBJ2-3; 12 nucleotides line up with TRBD2. CDR1 and CDR2 (germline): MNHEY, SVGAGI. J was trimmed by 6 bases and V by 7 bases; bases with no gene match: 8. The CDR3 is 15 residues long. Written as DNA, the CDR3 is TGTGCCAGCACCGGACTAGCGGGGAAGCAGGATACGCAGTATTTT. Translation gives CASTGLAGKQDTQYF.

The chain links TRBV9 to TRBJ2-5; maybe TRBD2 (5 bases). With 3 bases removed from V and 5 bases from J, the gap between germline ends came to 11 bases. Germline CDR1 SGDLS, CDR2 YYNGEE. This CDR3 contains 13 residues. CDR3 region: CASSASGMETQYF. The CDR3 DNA sequence: TGTGCCAGCAGCGCATCGGGAATGGAGACCCAGTACTTC.

The chain couples TRBV21-1 to TRBJ2-4; the table gives TRBD1 as D, unverified against the DNA. TRBV21-1 is a documented pseudogene. The CDR3 has 18 residues. The CDR3 region has the DNA TGTGCCAGCAGCCCCCGGGCTTCTAAGAGGGGGCACAAAAACATTCAGTACTTC. Translated: CASSPRASKRGHKNIQYF.